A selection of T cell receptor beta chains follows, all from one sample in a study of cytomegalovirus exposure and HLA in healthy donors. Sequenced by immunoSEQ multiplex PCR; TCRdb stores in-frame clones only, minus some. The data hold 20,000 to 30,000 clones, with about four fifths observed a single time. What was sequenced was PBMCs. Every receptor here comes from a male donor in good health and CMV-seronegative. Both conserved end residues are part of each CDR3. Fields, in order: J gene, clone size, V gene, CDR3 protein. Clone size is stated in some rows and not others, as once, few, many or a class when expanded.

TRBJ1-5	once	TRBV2	CASRAGSAGQPQHF
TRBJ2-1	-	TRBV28	CASSPLSVEQFF
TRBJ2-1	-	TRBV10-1	CASSDLAGGRVNEQFF
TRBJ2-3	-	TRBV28	CASSLGTGHEPSTDTQYF
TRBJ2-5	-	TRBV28	CASSLQSGGETQYF
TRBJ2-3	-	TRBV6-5	CASSKLITDTQYF
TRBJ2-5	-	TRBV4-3	CASSPGGLFQETQYF
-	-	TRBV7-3	CASSLMVGPGEQYF
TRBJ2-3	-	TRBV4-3	CASSQDRPGSAGGTFPQYF
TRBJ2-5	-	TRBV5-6	CASSSRGKETQYF
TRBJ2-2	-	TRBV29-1	CSVWGGITGELFF
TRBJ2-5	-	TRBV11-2	CASSSVVVTGEETQYF
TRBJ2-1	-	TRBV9	CASSAGGTSGIEQFF
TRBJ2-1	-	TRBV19	CASSIEGPGANEQFF
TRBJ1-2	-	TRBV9	CASSGTGTNYGYTF
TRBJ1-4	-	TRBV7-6	CASSLPFNEKLFF
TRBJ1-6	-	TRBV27	CASSRGAINSPLHF
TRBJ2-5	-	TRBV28	CASSLWGQGTQYF
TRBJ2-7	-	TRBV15	CATSRTGQVSYEQYF
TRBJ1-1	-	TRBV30	CAWGDRGQNTEAFF
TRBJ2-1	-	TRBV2	CASERDRGAYNEQFF
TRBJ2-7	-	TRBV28	CASSPLRWEQYF
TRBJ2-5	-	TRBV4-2	CASSQGSGDQETQYF
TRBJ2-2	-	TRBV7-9	CSSSLAGTSAGELFF
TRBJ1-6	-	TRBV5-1	CASSLASRANSPLHF
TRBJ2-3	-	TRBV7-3	CASSPSGSYTDTQYF
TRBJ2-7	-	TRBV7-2	CASSLAQGGRSTPYEQYF
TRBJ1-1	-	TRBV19	CASSGQMNTEAFF
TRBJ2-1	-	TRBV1	CTSSHGRSSLRGEQFF
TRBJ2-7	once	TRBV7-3	CASSLITGGEQYF
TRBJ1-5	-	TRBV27	CASSFVQGGQPQHF
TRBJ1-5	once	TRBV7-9	CASSQGGDNQPQHF
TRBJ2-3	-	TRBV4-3	CASSQEAILAADTQYF
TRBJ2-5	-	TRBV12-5	CASGLGPPGGQETQYF
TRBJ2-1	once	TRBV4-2	CASSQEAGPYNEQFF
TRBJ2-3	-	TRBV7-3	CASSPTQGATDTQYF
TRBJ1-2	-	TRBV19	CASRQAGVRYGYTF
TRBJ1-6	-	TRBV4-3	CASWGEQPTGFNNSPLHF
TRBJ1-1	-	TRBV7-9	CASSSGQGANTEAFF
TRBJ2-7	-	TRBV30	CAWSYIGQGEQYF
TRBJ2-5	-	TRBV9	CASSDYLGGEEETQYF
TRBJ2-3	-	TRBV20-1	CSARYADTQYF
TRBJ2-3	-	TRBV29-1	CSGRGAPRTDTQYF
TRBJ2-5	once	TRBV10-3	CAISTGGGYVQETQYF
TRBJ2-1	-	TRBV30	CAWRAGYMEQFF
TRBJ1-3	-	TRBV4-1	CASSQDSAGEGHTIYF
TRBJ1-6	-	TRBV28	CASSQAWHSPLHF
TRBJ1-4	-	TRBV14	CASSQARWGGEKLFF
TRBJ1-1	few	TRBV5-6	CASSWGDRGDTEAFF
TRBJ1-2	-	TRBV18	CASSPRTGEKWYGYTF
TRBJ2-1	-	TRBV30	CAWSVMGLAGLYNEQFF
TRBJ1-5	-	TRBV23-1	CASSQTGGRQPQHF